The 29 T cell receptor beta chains below come from one sample, sequenced in a study of regulatory T cells in long-lasting Graves disease. Documented time point: newly diagnosed GD, antithyroid drugs for less than 3 months. TCR sequences were obtained from RNA taken from PBMCs. CDR3 regions were amplified by Arm-PCR using iRepertoire HTBI primers to build TCR beta libraries. One entry per CDR3 protein, called by TCRdb with MiXCR from the multiplex PCR reads. The sample includes roughly 320,000 distinct CDR3 sequences, roughly 17% of them seen just once. This same sample was also taken into another study, of T cells in Graves' hyperthyroidism and ophthalmopathy.

This material consisted of peripheral blood mononuclear cells (PBMCs), taken at new diagnosis, from a patient treated with antithyroid drugs. The receptors stem from a man aged 35-49 years with Graves disease.

This clonotype was seen at least ten times. V is TRBV15 and J is TRBJ1-1, with D possibly being TRBD1 (5 bases). Trimming shortened V by 4 bases and J by 4 bases, and 13 bases separated the two germline ends. The CDR3 consists of 14 residues. The V gene's germline CDR1 is LNHNV and CDR2 YYDKDF (reference sequence). CDR3 sequence reads: CATSKLGVSTEAFF. CDR3 sequence (DNA): TGTGCCACCAGCAAGTTGGGGGTGAGCACTGAAGCTTTCTTT.

This clonotype was counted ten times or more. The chain is built from TRBV5-1 and TRBJ2-5; D is unresolved. This CDR3 contains 14 residues. Trimming removed 4 bases from V and 2 bases from J, with 12 bases in between. Per the germline V gene, CDR1 is SGHRS and CDR2 is YFSETQ. CDR3 DNA sequence: TGCGCCAGCAGCGTTTTACAGAAACAAGAGACCCAGTACTTC. It specifies CASSVLQKQETQYF.

For this clonotype: This sequence may be a read error, since a much larger clone differs from it by one base. The genes are TRBV28 and TRBJ2-3; a possible D gene is TRBD2 (5 bases). The CDR3 is 12 amino acids. Deletions cut 7 bases from V and 8 bases from J, with 13 bases between. Germline V lookup: CDR1 MDHEN, CDR2 SYDVKM. CDR3 sequence reads: CASTERAGTQYF. The DNA for the CDR3 is TGTGCCAGCACCGAGAGGGCTGGTACGCAGTATTTT.

This clonotype was counted ten times or more. The CDR3 is CASSLEVRSDYGYTF. CDR3 sequence (DNA): TGTGCCAGCAGCTTAGAGGTTAGGTCCGACTATGGCTACACCTTC. The chain has TRBV5-5 and TRBJ1-2; D is undetermined. CDR3 length: 15 amino acids. Germline V gene lookup returns CDR1 SGHKS and CDR2 YYEKEE (reference sequence). Trimming stripped 2 bases from V and 3 bases from J, with 14 bases between.

This clonotype was counted at least ten times. The gene calls are TRBV7-3 and TRBJ2-7; D possibly matches TRBD1 or TRBD2 (5 bases each). Trimming took off 5 bases at V and 3 bases at J, with 17 bases between the two ends. CDR1 is SGHTA, CDR2 FQGTGA, per germline. The CDR3 has 15 amino acids. The CDR3: CASSLGAGSNYEQYF. CDR3 DNA sequence: TGTGCCAGCAGCCTCGGGGCAGGGAGTAACTACGAGCAGTACTTC.

This clonotype was seen ten or more times. V and J are TRBV12-3 or TRBV12-4 and TRBJ1-1; D might be TRBD1 (5 bases). V was shortened by 3 bases and J by 1 base, with 9 bases between the two germline ends. This CDR3 has 14 residues. The CDR3 protein is CASSFAGRNTEAFF. CDR3 coding DNA: TGTGCCAGCAGTTTTGCAGGGAGGAACACTGAAGCTTTCTTT.

Ten or more counts support this clonotype. This rearrangement joins TRBV12-3 or TRBV12-4 to TRBJ1-1; a possible D gene is TRBD1 (6 bases). The length of the CDR3 is 12 residues. The germline V and J ends were trimmed by 8 bases and 4 bases, with 11 bases remaining between them. The DNA of the CDR3 is TGTGCCAGCGGGCAGGGGACCACTGAAGCTTTCTTT. The encoded protein is CASGQGTTEAFF.

This clonotype was seen ten or more times. The chain carries TRBV30 and TRBJ2-3, with D possibly TRBD1 on 6 matching bases. CDR3 size: 12 residues. The germline gives CDR1 GTSNPN, CDR2 SVGIG (reference sequence). The V and J ends lost 3 bases and 10 bases respectively, with 14 bases between them. This CDR3 reads CAWSYRDGAQYF. The DNA for the CDR3 is TGTGCCTGGAGCTACAGGGACGGGGCGCAGTATTTT.

Ten or more counts support this clonotype. V is TRBV20-1 and J is TRBJ2-5; 7 bases match TRBD1. CDR1 and CDR2 (germline): DFQATT, SNEGSKA (reference sequence). The CDR3 loop spans 15 amino acids. Trimming removed 3 bases from V and 4 bases from J; junction bases left unmatched: 11. The CDR3 here is CSARRPQGSGETQYF. CDR3 DNA sequence: TGCAGTGCTAGGCGGCCACAGGGGAGTGGAGAGACCCAGTACTTC.

In regard to this clonotype: Being one base from a much bigger clone, this may be a read error. This chain uses TRBV6-2 or TRBV6-3 with TRBJ1-5; TRBD1 matches at 7 bases. Germline loops: CDR1 MNHEY, CDR2 SVGEGT. CDR3 length: 14 residues. With V trimmed by 10 bases and J by 6 bases, 12 bases remained unmatched. For the CDR3, the DNA is TGTGCCACTACGGGGCCGAGGGGGCCTCAGCCCCAGCATTTT. Its protein product is CATTGPRGPQPQHF.

This clonotype was seen more than once but under ten times. The chain carries TRBV5-1 and TRBJ2-2; 11 bases align to TRBD1. The CDR3 totals 16 residues. V lost 4 bases and J lost 5; bases outside the gene matches: 7. Germline V gives CDR1 SGHRS, CDR2 YFSETQ. The DNA of the CDR3 is TGCGCCAGCAGCCCAGGACAGGGGGCGAGAACCGGGGAGCTGTTTTTT. Its translation is CASSPGQGARTGELFF.

This clonotype was counted a few times. The CDR3 region is CASSFALTGELFF. CDR3 bases: TGTGCCAGCAGCTTCGCGTTGACCGGGGAGCTGTTTTTT. The chain employs TRBV7-2 and TRBJ2-2; D is undetermined. Germline assignment: CDR1 SGHTA and CDR2 FQGNSA. V was clipped by 3 bases and J by 5 bases, with 7 bases between them. CDR3 length equals 13 residues. Combining the CDR3 with reference TRBV7-2 and TRBJ2-2 gives the whole variable domain GAGVSQSPSNKVTEKGKDVELRCDPISGHTALYWYRQSLGQGLEFLIYFQGNSAPDKSGLPSDRFSAERTGGSVSTLTIQRTQQEDSAVYLCASSFALTGELFFGEGSRLTVL.

This clonotype was seen repeatedly, ten times or more. The chain is built from TRBV6-1 and TRBJ1-1, with D possibly TRBD1 on 5 matching bases. Per the germline V gene, CDR1 is MNHNS and CDR2 is SASEGT. Trimming left V 3 bases short and J 7 bases short, with 6 bases between. The CDR3 consists of 11 residues. Here the CDR3 DNA reads TGTGCCAGCAGTGACAGGGTTGAAGCTTTCTTT. Residues: CASSDRVEAFF.

The chain has TRBV10-3 and TRBJ2-3; 7 bases align to TRBD1. The CDR3 totals 15 residues. Per the germline V gene, CDR1 is ENHRY and CDR2 is SYGVKD. The trim removed 5 bases at V and 1 base at J, leaving 6 bases unmatched. CDR3 nucleotide sequence: TGTGCCATCAGTCTCTCCGGACAGGGCACAGATACGCAGTATTTT. Residues: CAISLSGQGTDTQYF.

V and J are TRBV19 and TRBJ1-2; D gene ambiguous. CDR3 length equals 15 residues. V was cut by 1 base and J by 7 bases, with 16 bases left in between. CDR1 LNHDA and CDR2 SQIVND come from the germline V gene (reference sequence). The DNA of the CDR3 is TGTGCCAGTAGTATAGCTGTGAGGCACTCGGCTGGCTACACCTTC. This translates into CASSIAVRHSAGYTF.

The chain uses TRBV11-2 and TRBJ2-3; D is unclear. This CDR3 is 14 amino acids long. The germline CDR1 and CDR2 sequences are SGHAT and FQNNGV. The V end lost 10 bases, the J end lost 1 base, and 15 bases lay between the germline ends. The CDR3 DNA reads as TGTGCCACCACCACCAGATTACGCACAGATACGCAGTATTTT. Its protein product is CATTTRLRTDTQYF.

This chain connects TRBV12-3 or TRBV12-4 to TRBJ2-4; D gene ambiguous. V was trimmed by 6 bases and J by 11 bases, leaving 11 bases between them. The CDR3 runs to 11 residues. CDR3 in DNA: TGTGCCAGCAGGGACGGACCCTTTCAGTACTTC. Its translation is CASRDGPFQYF.

This clonotype came up many times. One end of the junction is discordant with germline, which a read error may explain. This chain links TRBV5-1 with TRBJ2-7, with D possibly matching TRBD1 (6 bases). The CDR3 is 12 amino acids. Germline V gene sequence: CDR1 SGHRS, CDR2 YFSETQ. The CDR3 DNA sequence: TGTGCCAGCAGCCGGACAGCCTACGAGCAGTACTTC. Translating it yields CASSRTAYEQYF. Drawing the rest from reference TRBV5-1 and TRBJ2-7, the complete variable domain is KAGVTQTPRYLIKTRGQQVTLSCSPISGHRSVSWYQQTPGQGLQFLFEYFSETQRNKGNFPGRFSGRQFSNSRSEMNVSTLELGDSALYLCASSRTAYEQYFGPGTRLTVT.

This clonotype occurred many times. In nucleotides, the CDR3 is TGTGCCAGCAGTCCCTACAGGTGGAGCTCCTATAATTCACCCCTCCACTTT. Translated, it gives CASSPYRWSSYNSPLHF. The chain has TRBV28 and TRBJ1-6; maybe TRBD1 (5 bases). This CDR3 has 17 amino acids. Deletions cut 5 bases from V and 0 bases from J, with 14 bases between. In germline, CDR1 is MDHEN, CDR2 SYDVKM. Supplemented by reference TRBV28 and TRBJ1-6, the full variable domain reads DVKVTQSSRYLVKRTGEKVFLECVQDMDHENMFWYRQDPGLGLRLIYFSYDVKMKEKGDIPEGYSVSREKKERFSLILESASTNQTSMYLCASSPYRWSSYNSPLHFGNGTRLTVT.

This clonotype was counted ten times or more. The chain couples TRBV28 to TRBJ1-1, with D possibly being TRBD1 (6 bases). V lost 6 bases to trimming and J lost 5 bases, with 13 bases between them. Germline V lookup: CDR1 MDHEN, CDR2 SYDVKM. This CDR3 region has 13 residues. This chain's CDR3 is CASSFAGTTEAFF. The CDR3 nucleotides are TGTGCCAGCAGCTTTGCAGGGACAACTGAAGCTTTCTTT.

Ten or more counts support this clonotype. This chain links TRBV6-1 with TRBJ2-5; 8 bases fit TRBD2. J was trimmed by 5 bases and V by 6 bases; bases with no gene match: 5. The length of the CDR3 is 13 residues. Germline V lookup: CDR1 MNHNS, CDR2 SASEGT. The CDR3 coding sequence is TGTGCCAGCAGAACACCGGGGGGGGAGACCCAGTACTTC. Its translation: CASRTPGGETQYF.

This clonotype was seen at least ten times. This chain links TRBV12-3 or TRBV12-4 with TRBJ2-7, with D possibly matching TRBD2 (5 bases). The CDR3 is 14 amino acids. V was pared by 6 bases and J by 4 bases, with 16 bases between. The CDR3 loop is CASSAWAEGYEQYF. The CDR3 nucleotides read TGTGCCAGCAGCGCTTGGGCCGAGGGATACGAGCAGTACTTC.

A remark on this clonotype: Germline is not matched at one junction end, which may reflect a read error. This rearrangement joins TRBV5-5 to TRBJ1-5, with a tentative D call TRBD1 (5 bases). Per the germline V gene, CDR1 is SGHKS and CDR2 is YYEKEE (reference sequence). The CDR3 runs to 15 residues. The CDR3 sequence: CASSTQGNDNRPQHF. CDR3 nucleotides: TGTGCCAGCAGCACCCAGGGTAACGACAATCGGCCCCAGCATTTT.

This clonotype occurred a few times. This chain joins TRBV5-4 and TRBJ2-7; 11 bases line up with TRBD1. The V and J ends lost 1 base and 0 bases, in that order; junction bases with no gene match: 3. CDR1 is SGHNT, CDR2 YYREEE, per germline (reference sequence). The CDR3 loop spans 16 amino acids. The chain's CDR3 is CASSLRTGGASYEQYF. The CDR3 DNA follows: TGTGCCAGCAGCTTGAGGACAGGGGGCGCCTCCTACGAGCAGTACTTC.

This clonotype was detected ten times or more. This sequence joins TRBV10-3 and TRBJ2-5; D gene ambiguous. The V end lost 2 bases, the J end lost 8 bases, and 12 bases lay between the germline ends. This CDR3 is 13 amino acids long. Germline V gene data show CDR1 as ENHRY and CDR2 as SYGVKD. CDR3 sequence (DNA): TGTGCCATCAGTGAGGTCCAGGCAGCAACCCAGTACTTC. This encodes CAISEVQAATQYF.

This clonotype was detected only a few times. This may arise from a read error, as a much more abundant clone is one base away. The rearrangement links TRBV25-1 to TRBJ1-2; TRBD1 is a possible D gene (6 bases). Deletions cut 2 bases from V and 3 bases from J, with 7 bases between. CDR3 length: 13 residues. CDR1 is MGHDK and CDR2 is SYGVNS in the germline V gene. The CDR3: CASSEPGDYGYTF. The CDR3 bases are TGTGCCAGCAGTGAACCAGGGGACTATGGCTACACCTTC.

The chain is built from TRBV19 and TRBJ2-3, with 7 nucleotides matching TRBD2. In germline, CDR1 is LNHDA, CDR2 SQIVND (reference sequence). V shed 7 bases, J shed 4 bases, and the junction held 14 bases outside the gene matches. The length of the CDR3 is 16 residues. In DNA form, the CDR3 reads TGTGCCAGTAACCCGGGGGGATCCCGATCCCCAGATACGCAGTATTTT. It encodes CASNPGGSRSPDTQYF.

There are many counts of this clonotype. The V gene is TRBV7-9, the J gene TRBJ1-1, with a weak D call TRBD1 (5 bases). The CDR3 extends over 15 amino acids. The V gene lost 0 bases and the J gene lost 3 bases, with 11 bases spanning the gap. Germline V gives CDR1 SEHNR, CDR2 FQNEAQ (reference sequence). The CDR3 loop is CASSLARRGDTEAFF. In nucleotides, the CDR3 is TGTGCCAGCAGCTTAGCCAGGAGAGGGGACACTGAAGCTTTCTTT.

This clonotype was counted many times. The chain recombines TRBV5-1 with TRBJ2-7; D may be TRBD1 (5 bases). The V end lost 4 bases, the J end lost 5 bases, and 13 bases lay between the germline ends. CDR3 size: 13 residues. Germline V CDR1 and CDR2: SGHRS, YFSETQ. DNA of the CDR3: TGCGCCAGCAGCCAGGGATTGGCGGACGAGCAGTACTTC. This translates into CASSQGLADEQYF. The full variable domain, rest sourced from reference TRBV5-1 and TRBJ2-7, is KAGVTQTPRYLIKTRGQQVTLSCSPISGHRSVSWYQQTPGQGLQFLFEYFSETQRNKGNFPGRFSGRQFSNSRSEMNVSTLELGDSALYLCASSQGLADEQYFGPGTRLTVT.